This T cell receptor beta chain derives from a study of Ad26.COV2.S vaccination and SARS-CoV-2 variants (dated by TCRdb to about 2021). Background for the entire study: Vaccine-arm donors were drawn from COV1001, a multicentre, randomized, double-blind, placebo-controlled phase I-IIa trial of Ad26.COV2.S in healthy adults. A total of 32 samples were included in the TCR-sequenced set, comprising around 19 Ad26.COV2.S vaccine recipients, 5 placebo recipients and 8 SARS-CoV-2 convalescent individuals. Investigators did not know the trial group allocation while performing experiments and assessing outcomes. The specificity and breadth of SARS-CoV-2-reactive T cell receptors after Ad26.COV2.S vaccination were assessed by TCRbeta repertoire sequencing. Ad26.COV2.S was given intramuscularly at 5x10^10 or 1x10^11 viral particles, as a single shot or as two shots 56 days apart. Trial participants were randomized into five groups of five, in which low-dose or high-dose Ad26.COV2.S was given once or twice, or placebo was given on both occasions.

In regard to this clone: The antigen it binds to is not known. Nothing much larger sits one base from this clone, and base qualities are not available.

Explained via the paper, the treatment or condition label denotes: about 20 received Ad26.COV2.S at low or high dose, single or two shots; roughly five received placebo; per-sample allocation not given. Repertoires of vaccine and placebo recipients were sequenced from samples collected on day 63 after the first injection. In Cohort 1b, roughly 26 adults aged 18-55 years were enrolled at a single site in Boston, USA, between 29 July and 7 August 2020. Ad26.COV2.S was a replication-incompetent adenovirus type 26 vector expressing a prefusion-stabilized SARS-CoV-2 spike protein from the original Wuhan strain. On the study overall, not on this receptor specifically: After vaccination, substantial breadth of spike-specific CD8+ and CD4+ T cell responses was reported. Higher spike-specific TCR breadth was observed in Ad26.COV2.S recipients than in placebo recipients (P = 0.0014). Comparing responses between vaccine doses or regimens was not something the study was powered to do. Non-spike TCR breadth was comparable between vaccine and placebo recipients, consistent with the vaccine containing only spike. The authors noted that the TCR breadth and depth analyses may have underestimated total T cell responses.

CDR3 length: 18 amino acids, cysteine to phenylalanine. Only CDR3 DNA is held: 54 bases, read in frame from base 1. CDR1 and CDR2 (SQVTM, ANQGSEA) derive from the germline V gene. TCRbeta CDR3 regions were sequenced with the immunoSEQ Assay. After extraction, genomic DNA underwent amplification by bias-controlled multiplex PCR, followed by high-throughput sequencing. The source study handled its data this way. To quantify the absolute abundance of each unique TCRbeta CDR3 region, sequences were collapsed and filtered. T cell fraction was estimated by normalizing TCRbeta template counts to usable DNA, which was measured by amplifying reference genes present in all nucleated cells. Repertoire TCRs were annotated as SARS-CoV-2-specific when V gene, CDR3 amino acid sequence and J gene were exactly matched to a known reactive TCR set. The reference SARS-CoV-2 TCR set was obtained from MIRA and was filtered for enrichment in COVID-19-positive ImmuneCODE repertoires, whereby public or cross-reactive TCRs were removed. Using the MIRA antigens, annotated TCRs were further analysed by specific ORF or by position within an ORF. Breadth was defined as annotated unique rearrangements over total unique productive rearrangements; depth was the summed frequency of those rearrangements. Two-sided Wilcoxon rank-sum tests were used to compare TCR breadth between groups. TCRdb took this table from immuneACCESS and kept in-frame rearrangements with V and J called. Such tables lack part of the clones; where checked against another copy, unresolved V genes explain under half of the gap, and the rest is unexplained. V, J and clone size are taken as reported in that table, and D and trimming were inferred from the DNA itself. In this sample the table shows 440,000 or so clones, about 90% of which occur a single time. Of the sample, about 4.5% is held by the ten largest clones.

Specimen: peripheral blood, collected in a trial of Ad26.COV2.S vaccine versus placebo. This sequence was found in a person aged 18-65 years who received the Ad26.COV2.S COVID-19 vaccine or a placebo. The chain uses TRBV29-1 and TRBJ2-2; TRBD1 fits 11 bases in the junction. The DNA is TGCACCGCCCGGGGGGGACAGGGGGACTTGCTTGGGACCGGGGAGCTGTTTTTT. Its protein product is CTARGGQGDLLGTGELFF.